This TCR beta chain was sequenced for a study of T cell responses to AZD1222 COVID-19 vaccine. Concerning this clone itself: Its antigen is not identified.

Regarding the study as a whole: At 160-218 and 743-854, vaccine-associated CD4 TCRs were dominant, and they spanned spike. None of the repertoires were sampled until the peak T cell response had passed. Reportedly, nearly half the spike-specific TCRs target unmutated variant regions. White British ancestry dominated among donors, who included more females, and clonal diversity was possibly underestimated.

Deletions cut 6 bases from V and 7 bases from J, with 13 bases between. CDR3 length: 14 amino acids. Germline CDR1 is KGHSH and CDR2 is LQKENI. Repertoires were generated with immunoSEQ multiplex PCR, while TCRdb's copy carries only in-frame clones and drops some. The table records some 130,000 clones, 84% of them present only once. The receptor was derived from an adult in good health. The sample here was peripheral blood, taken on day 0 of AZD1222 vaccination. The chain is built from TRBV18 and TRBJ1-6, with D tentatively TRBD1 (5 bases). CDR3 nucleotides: TGTGCCAGCTCCTCCGTGGGGGAAAATTCACCCCTCCACTTT. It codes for CASSSVGENSPLHF.